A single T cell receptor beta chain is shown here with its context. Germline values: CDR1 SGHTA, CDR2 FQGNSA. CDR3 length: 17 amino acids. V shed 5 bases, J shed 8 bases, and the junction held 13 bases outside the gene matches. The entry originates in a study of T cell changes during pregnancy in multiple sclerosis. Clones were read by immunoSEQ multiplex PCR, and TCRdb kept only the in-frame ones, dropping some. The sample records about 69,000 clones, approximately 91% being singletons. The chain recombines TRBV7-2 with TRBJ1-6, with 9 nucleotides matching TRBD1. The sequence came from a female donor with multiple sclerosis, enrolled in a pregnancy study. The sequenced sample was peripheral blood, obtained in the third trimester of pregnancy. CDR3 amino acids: CASSPNSGTGWYSPLHF. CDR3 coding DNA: TGTGCCAGCAGCCCGAACTCCGGGACAGGGTGGTATTCACCCCTCCACTTT.